The text below deals with one TCR beta chain. The sample belongs to a study of regulatory T cells in long-lasting Graves disease. The sample's time point: persistent/refractory GD, antithyroid drugs over 5 years with positive TRAb. The TCR library was prepared using RNA isolated from PBMCs. Combining iRepertoire HTBI primers with Arm-PCR of CDR3 regions, the authors built TCR beta libraries. TCRdb reanalysed the multiplex PCR reads using MiXCR and keeps one entry per CDR3 protein. The sample shows about 290,000 distinct CDR3 sequences, 20% to 25% of them seen only once. Per germline, CDR1 LGHNA and CDR2 YNFKEQ. Unmatched junction bases numbered 15, after V lost 3 bases and J lost 7 bases. The CDR3 is 18 residues long.

This receptor was obtained from a female donor with Graves disease. V is TRBV4-2 and J is TRBJ2-2; TRBD1 matches 9 bases. The input for sequencing was peripheral blood mononuclear cells (PBMCs), taken when the disease was refractory, from a patient treated with antithyroid drugs. The CDR3 sequence: CASSHRDRALARLGELFF. The CDR3 coding sequence is TGTGCCAGCAGCCACCGGGACAGGGCGCTAGCTAGGCTCGGGGAGCTGTTTTTT.